This TCR beta chain derives from a study of cytomegalovirus exposure and HLA in healthy donors. Study background: About 85 million unique TCRs from HLA-typed donors were held in an early release of data. Findings and caveats of the study: TCR beta sequences reportedly predicted the HLA-A and HLA-B alleles of most subjects accurately.

As to this clone: The antigen remains unidentified.

The PCR made use of 60 Vbeta and 13 Jbeta primers. Per the study methods: Among the unique TCR beta chains that a later analysis counted, 70 million to 85 million in all, about 10 million were shared. Here immunoSEQ multiplex PCR was the method, and the copy in TCRdb shows in-frame clones only, minus some. The V and J calls and clone size are taken from that table; D and trimming were inferred from the DNA. The profile shows more than 95,000 clones, around 70% of them singletons. The CDR3 contains 15 residues. With V trimmed by 3 bases and J by 4 bases, 0 bases remained unmatched. Germline V lookup: CDR1 SGHNT, CDR2 YYREEE (reference sequence).

This chain connects TRBV5-4 to TRBJ2-2; TRBD2 matches 13 bases. The specimen was PBMCs. This sequence originates from a young woman in good health and CMV-seronegative. The CDR3 reads CASSWTSGSTGELFF. In nucleotides, the CDR3 is TGTGCCAGCAGCTGGACTAGCGGGAGCACCGGGGAGCTGTTTTTT. Complete variable domain (other parts from reference TRBV5-4 and TRBJ2-2): ETGVTQSPTHLIKTRGQQVTLRCSSQSGHNTVSWYQQALGQGPQFIFQYYREEENGRGNFPPRFSGLQFPNYSSELNVNALELDDSALYLCASSWTSGSTGELFFGEGSRLTVL.